This entry features one T cell receptor (beta chain) sequence. These data originate in a study of technical replicates of blood from a handful of donors. Germline V CDR1 and CDR2: SGHRS, YFSETQ. The CDR3 loop spans 15 amino acids. V lost 0 bases to trimming and J lost 4 bases; unmatched junction nucleotides: 6. Assay: immunoSEQ multiplex PCR; the TCRdb copy retains only in-frame clones and omits some. The table records approximately 11,000 clones, roughly 94% of them present only once. Sequencing input: PBMCs. The sequence derives from a human donor in good health. The rearrangement links TRBV5-1 to TRBJ1-2; 7 bases map to TRBD1. CDR3 residues: CASSLDEGASYGYTF. The CDR3 DNA follows: TGCGCCAGCAGCTTGGACGAGGGGGCGAGCTATGGCTACACCTTC. Full variable domain (missing parts from reference TRBV5-1 and TRBJ1-2): KAGVTQTPRYLIKTRGQQVTLSCSPISGHRSVSWYQQTPGQGLQFLFEYFSETQRNKGNFPGRFSGRQFSNSRSEMNVSTLELGDSALYLCASSLDEGASYGYTFGSGTRLTVV.